Listed below are T cell receptor beta chains from one sample, sequenced in a study of Graves' ophthalmopathy and Graves' hyperthyroidism. TCRdb reprocessed the multiplex PCR reads via MiXCR and lists one record per CDR3 protein. The table includes 200,000 to 250,000 distinct CDR3 sequences, 45% detected once. Sequenced material: peripheral blood. These receptors originate from an adult man with Graves' ophthalmopathy. Each CDR3 is given with its conserved first and last residue. The D gene is left open where the match is weak. Some rows mark clone size as missing; the rest say once, few, many or name a class of expanded clone.

j_gene: TRBJ1-4
v_gene: TRBV7-2
d_gene: TRBD1
abundance: NA
CDR3nt: TGTGCCAGCAGCTTAGAGGCGGGGGACAGTGCCGCAACTAATGAAAAACTGTTTTTT
CDR3aa: CASSLEAGDSAATNEKLFF

j_gene: TRBJ2-7
v_gene: TRBV2
d_gene: TRBD1
abundance: many
CDR3nt: TGTGCCAGCAGCTCGACCCCTCCGGGGACAGGGGCCTACGAGCAGTACTTC
CDR3aa: CASSSTPPGTGAYEQYF

j_gene: TRBJ1-2
v_gene: TRBV19
d_gene: TRBD1
abundance: few
CDR3nt: TGTGCCAGTAGCTCCCGACAGGGGGCTGGCTACACCTTC
CDR3aa: CASSSRQGAGYTF

j_gene: TRBJ1-2
v_gene: TRBV6-5
d_gene: NA
abundance: few
CDR3nt: TGTGCCAGCAGGGCCCAACGGGACAATGGCTACACCTTC
CDR3aa: CASRAQRDNGYTF

j_gene: TRBJ2-7
v_gene: TRBV7-8
d_gene: NA
abundance: few
CDR3nt: TGTGCCAGCAGAGGACAATACGAGCAGTACTTC
CDR3aa: CASRGQYEQYF

j_gene: TRBJ1-6
v_gene: TRBV9
d_gene: NA
abundance: NA
CDR3nt: TGTGCCAGCAGTTACACGAGGGATTCACCCCTCCACTTT
CDR3aa: CASSYTRDSPLHF

j_gene: TRBJ2-5
v_gene: TRBV12-3/TRBV12-4
d_gene: NA
abundance: NA
CDR3nt: TGTGCCAGCAAAGGGGAGACCCAGTACTTC
CDR3aa: CASKGETQYF

j_gene: TRBJ2-1
v_gene: TRBV7-6
d_gene: TRBD2
abundance: once
CDR3nt: TGTGCCAGCAGCTCCACCCTAGCGGGAATACATGAGCAGTTCTTC
CDR3aa: CASSSTLAGIHEQFF

j_gene: TRBJ2-2
v_gene: TRBV9
d_gene: NA
abundance: NA
CDR3nt: TGTGCCAGCAGCTCCGCCGACTTATCGGGGGAGTACGCCGGGGAGCTGTTTTTT
CDR3aa: CASSSADLSGEYAGELFF

j_gene: TRBJ2-5
v_gene: TRBV7-8
d_gene: NA
abundance: NA
CDR3nt: TGTGCCAGCAGCCCAGGCTGGGGGATAGAGACCCAGTACTTC
CDR3aa: CASSPGWGIETQYF

j_gene: TRBJ1-5
v_gene: TRBV7-3
d_gene: NA
abundance: NA
CDR3nt: TGTGCCAGCAGCCAGGGCCCACAGGGTTGGGAGCCCCAGCATTTT
CDR3aa: CASSQGPQGWEPQHF

j_gene: TRBJ2-7
v_gene: TRBV11-2
d_gene: TRBD2
abundance: NA
CDR3nt: TGTGCCAGCAGCTTGTACGGCGGGAGGGCCTACGAGCAGTACTTC
CDR3aa: CASSLYGGRAYEQYF

j_gene: TRBJ2-7
v_gene: TRBV7-2
d_gene: TRBD1
abundance: few
CDR3nt: TGTGCCAGCAGCTTCGACAGGGGAGAGATCTACGAGCAGTACTTC
CDR3aa: CASSFDRGEIYEQYF

j_gene: TRBJ1-2
v_gene: TRBV6-1
d_gene: NA
abundance: many
CDR3nt: TGTGCCAGCAGTGAAGGTTCATATGGCTACACCTTC
CDR3aa: CASSEGSYGYTF

j_gene: TRBJ2-7
v_gene: TRBV10-3
d_gene: NA
abundance: NA
CDR3nt: TGTGCCATCCACGGGGGAAACGAGCAGTACTTC
CDR3aa: CAIHGGNEQYF

j_gene: TRBJ1-5
v_gene: TRBV19
d_gene: TRBD1
abundance: many
CDR3nt: TGTGCCAGTAGGACGGACAGGGGGAAAGGGGAGCCCCAGCATTTT
CDR3aa: CASRTDRGKGEPQHF

j_gene: TRBJ1-2
v_gene: TRBV7-9
d_gene: NA
abundance: few
CDR3nt: TGTGCCAGCAGCTTAAATTCCGTGGGGGGCGGGAGTGGCTACACCTTC
CDR3aa: CASSLNSVGGGSGYTF

j_gene: TRBJ1-1
v_gene: TRBV7-3
d_gene: TRBD1
abundance: few
CDR3nt: TGTGCCAGCGGGTTCATCGGACAGGGGAGGCCTGAAGCTTTCTTT
CDR3aa: CASGFIGQGRPEAFF

j_gene: TRBJ1-4
v_gene: TRBV2
d_gene: NA
abundance: once
CDR3nt: TGTGCCAGCAGGAACAGCGAAACTAATGAAAAACTGTTTTTT
CDR3aa: CASRNSETNEKLFF

j_gene: TRBJ1-6
v_gene: TRBV9
d_gene: NA
abundance: NA
CDR3nt: TGTGCCAGCGGGACGGACCTGGGGGCTTCACCCCTCCACTTT
CDR3aa: CASGTDLGASPLHF

j_gene: TRBJ2-2
v_gene: TRBV15
d_gene: TRBD1
abundance: few
CDR3nt: TGTGCCACCAGCGCGCGACAGGGGACCGGGGAGCTGTTTTTT
CDR3aa: CATSARQGTGELFF

j_gene: TRBJ1-2
v_gene: TRBV15
d_gene: NA
abundance: many
CDR3nt: TGTGCCACCAGCAGAGGGGGATCTTTGGACTATGGCTACACCTTC
CDR3aa: CATSRGGSLDYGYTF

j_gene: TRBJ1-6
v_gene: TRBV10-3
d_gene: NA
abundance: NA
CDR3nt: TGTGCCATCAGTGTGGATACGGGGTTGAGTTTGCTCCACTTT
CDR3aa: CAISVDTGLSLLHF

j_gene: TRBJ2-3
v_gene: TRBV6-6
d_gene: NA
abundance: NA
CDR3nt: TGTGCCTCCGGGGGGCAGGGCACAGATACGCAGTATTTT
CDR3aa: CASGGQGTDTQYF

j_gene: TRBJ1-3
v_gene: TRBV20-1
d_gene: NA
abundance: NA
CDR3nt: TGCAGTGCTAGAGATTTAAGGGGCTCTGGAAACACCATATATTTT
CDR3aa: CSARDLRGSGNTIYF

j_gene: TRBJ2-7
v_gene: TRBV20-1
d_gene: NA
abundance: NA
CDR3nt: TGCAGTGCTATATTTCCCACGGGGCTTTCCTACGAGCAGTACTTC
CDR3aa: CSAIFPTGLSYEQYF

j_gene: TRBJ2-7
v_gene: TRBV10-3
d_gene: TRBD1
abundance: few
CDR3nt: TGTGCCATCAGTGAGCCGGGACAGGGAACCTACGAGCAGTACTTC
CDR3aa: CAISEPGQGTYEQYF

j_gene: TRBJ1-5
v_gene: TRBV15
d_gene: TRBD1
abundance: NA
CDR3nt: TGTGCCAGCTCCCGGACAGGGGTTCGGCAGCCCCAGCATTTT
CDR3aa: CASSRTGVRQPQHF

j_gene: TRBJ1-1
v_gene: TRBV12-3/TRBV12-4
d_gene: NA
abundance: many
CDR3nt: TGTGCCAGCAGCAACAGGGTCACTGAAGCTTTCTTT
CDR3aa: CASSNRVTEAFF

j_gene: TRBJ2-6
v_gene: TRBV7-6
d_gene: TRBD2
abundance: few
CDR3nt: TGTGCCAGCAGCTTATCGGGGGGGCTCCCCTCTGGGGCCAACGTCCTGACTTTC
CDR3aa: CASSLSGGLPSGANVLTF

j_gene: TRBJ1-2
v_gene: TRBV29-1
d_gene: NA
abundance: few
CDR3nt: TGCAGCGTTGAAAGTGGGGTGGGTCACGGCTTGAACTATGGCTACACCTTC
CDR3aa: CSVESGVGHGLNYGYTF

j_gene: TRBJ2-5
v_gene: TRBV18
d_gene: TRBD2
abundance: NA
CDR3nt: TGTGCCAGCTCACCCGGGAGGACCCAAGAGACCCAGTACTTC
CDR3aa: CASSPGRTQETQYF

j_gene: TRBJ2-7
v_gene: TRBV4-1
d_gene: NA
abundance: NA
CDR3nt: TGCGCCAGCAGGAGTGGGGCGGGAAGGGGCGAGCAGTACTTC
CDR3aa: CASRSGAGRGEQYF

j_gene: TRBJ1-2
v_gene: TRBV10-3
d_gene: NA
abundance: NA
CDR3nt: TGTGCCAGCATCCCCGAAGCTAACTATGGCTACACCTTC
CDR3aa: CASIPEANYGYTF

j_gene: TRBJ2-7
v_gene: TRBV20-1
d_gene: TRBD2
abundance: NA
CDR3nt: TGCAGTGCTCCAACTAGCGGGGCCTCCTACGAGCAGTACTTC
CDR3aa: CSAPTSGASYEQYF

j_gene: TRBJ2-7
v_gene: TRBV10-2
d_gene: TRBD2
abundance: NA
CDR3nt: TGTGCCAGCAGCGACGAGCGGGAGACGTCCTACGAGCAGTACTTC
CDR3aa: CASSDERETSYEQYF

j_gene: TRBJ2-5
v_gene: TRBV13
d_gene: NA
abundance: NA
CDR3nt: TGTGCCAGCAGCTTTGGACGGCTCGGCCCAGAGACCCAGTACTTC
CDR3aa: CASSFGRLGPETQYF

j_gene: TRBJ2-1
v_gene: TRBV7-2
d_gene: TRBD2
abundance: once
CDR3nt: TGTGCCAGCGATAGCGGGAGCTCCTACAATGAGCAGTTCTTC
CDR3aa: CASDSGSSYNEQFF

j_gene: TRBJ2-7
v_gene: TRBV27
d_gene: NA
abundance: NA
CDR3nt: TGTGCCAGCAGTTTCTCCTGGACAGACGAGGGGTACGAGCAGTACTTC
CDR3aa: CASSFSWTDEGYEQYF

j_gene: TRBJ2-7
v_gene: TRBV7-2
d_gene: TRBD2
abundance: many
CDR3nt: TGTGCCAGCAGGCCTCTAGCGGGGGCCTACGAGCAGTACTTC
CDR3aa: CASRPLAGAYEQYF

j_gene: TRBJ2-7
v_gene: TRBV7-3
d_gene: TRBD2
abundance: NA
CDR3nt: TGTGCCAGCAGCTCCGATGTCGGGACTAGCTCCTACGAGCAGTACTTC
CDR3aa: CASSSDVGTSSYEQYF

j_gene: TRBJ1-5
v_gene: TRBV20-1
d_gene: NA
abundance: NA
CDR3nt: TGCAGTGCGAGAGTGGGACACACCTACGAGCATTTT
CDR3aa: CSARVGHTYEHF

j_gene: TRBJ1-2
v_gene: TRBV29-1
d_gene: TRBD1
abundance: NA
CDR3nt: TGCAGCGTTGACGAGACAGGGGGAATTGGTGGCTACACCTTC
CDR3aa: CSVDETGGIGGYTF

j_gene: TRBJ1-1
v_gene: TRBV7-2
d_gene: NA
abundance: once
CDR3nt: TGTGCCAGCAGCCATGAGGACGGGACTGGAGCTTTCTTT
CDR3aa: CASSHEDGTGAFF

j_gene: TRBJ1-2
v_gene: TRBV12-3/TRBV12-4
d_gene: NA
abundance: few
CDR3nt: TGTGCCAGCAGTTTAAGACTGAATGCTAACTATGGCTACACCTTC
CDR3aa: CASSLRLNANYGYTF

j_gene: TRBJ1-5
v_gene: TRBV29-1
d_gene: TRBD1
abundance: NA
CDR3nt: TGCAGCGCAAGGACAGGGGGCAGTCAGCCCCAGCATTTT
CDR3aa: CSARTGGSQPQHF

j_gene: TRBJ2-7
v_gene: TRBV7-2
d_gene: NA
abundance: NA
CDR3nt: TGTGCCAGCAGCCGTTTGGGACGGGCCTACGAGCAGTACTTC
CDR3aa: CASSRLGRAYEQYF

j_gene: TRBJ2-5
v_gene: TRBV7-2
d_gene: TRBD1
abundance: NA
CDR3nt: TGTGCCAGCAGTCCTCCCGGGACAGGACTCCGGGAGACCCAGTACTTC
CDR3aa: CASSPPGTGLRETQYF

j_gene: TRBJ1-1
v_gene: TRBV7-2
d_gene: NA
abundance: few
CDR3nt: TGTGCCAGCAGCTTAGCAGGGACGGGTAACACTGAAGCTTTCTTT
CDR3aa: CASSLAGTGNTEAFF

j_gene: TRBJ2-5
v_gene: TRBV3-1
d_gene: NA
abundance: NA
CDR3nt: TGTGCCAGCAGCCAAGGGCCAGTTCAAGAGACCCAGTACTTC
CDR3aa: CASSQGPVQETQYF

j_gene: TRBJ1-5
v_gene: TRBV20-1
d_gene: NA
abundance: few
CDR3nt: TGCAGTGCTACCAGGGGTCAGCCCCAGCATTTT
CDR3aa: CSATRGQPQHF

j_gene: TRBJ2-2
v_gene: TRBV7-2
d_gene: NA
abundance: once
CDR3nt: TGCGCCAGCAGCCAAGACGGGGCTCCCCGCGAGCTGTTTTTT
CDR3aa: CASSQDGAPRELFF

j_gene: TRBJ2-6
v_gene: TRBV14
d_gene: NA
abundance: NA
CDR3nt: TGTGCCAGCAGCCAATTCTCTGGGGCCAACGTCCTGACTTTC
CDR3aa: CASSQFSGANVLTF

j_gene: TRBJ2-2
v_gene: TRBV5-1
d_gene: NA
abundance: NA
CDR3nt: TGCGCCAGCAGCTGGGGCTCGTCGAACACCGGGGAGCTGCTTTTT
CDR3aa: CASSWGSSNTGELLF

j_gene: TRBJ1-2
v_gene: TRBV20-1
d_gene: TRBD1
abundance: NA
CDR3nt: TGCAGTGCACGGACCTCAGGGGGCGGAAACTATGGCTACACCTTC
CDR3aa: CSARTSGGGNYGYTF

j_gene: TRBJ1-5
v_gene: TRBV12-3/TRBV12-4
d_gene: NA
abundance: NA
CDR3nt: TGTGCCAGCAGTTTTTTTGGGGGGGGTGACCAGCCCCAGCATTTT
CDR3aa: CASSFFGGGDQPQHF

j_gene: TRBJ1-2
v_gene: TRBV12-3/TRBV12-4
d_gene: NA
abundance: NA
CDR3nt: TGTGCCAGCAGTTTAGCCCAGGGTCGCGATGGCTACACCTTC
CDR3aa: CASSLAQGRDGYTF

j_gene: TRBJ2-7
v_gene: TRBV20-1
d_gene: TRBD1
abundance: NA
CDR3nt: TGCAGTGCCCGGACAGGGGAGGCCTACGAGCAGTACTTC
CDR3aa: CSARTGEAYEQYF

j_gene: TRBJ2-7
v_gene: TRBV24-1
d_gene: NA
abundance: few
CDR3nt: TGTGCCACCAGTGCAGGGACATCCACCTACGAGCAGTACTTC
CDR3aa: CATSAGTSTYEQYF